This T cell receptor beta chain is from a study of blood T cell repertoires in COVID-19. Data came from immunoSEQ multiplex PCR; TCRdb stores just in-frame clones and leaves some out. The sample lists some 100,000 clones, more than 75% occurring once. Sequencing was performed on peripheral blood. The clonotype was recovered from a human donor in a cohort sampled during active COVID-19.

In DNA form, the CDR3 reads TGTGCCAGCAGTTATCGACTCCCAACCGGGGAGCTGTTTTTT. It codes for CASSYRLPTGELFF. This chain uses TRBV6-2 or TRBV6-3 with TRBJ2-2, with D uncertain. Germline values: CDR1 MNHEY, CDR2 SVGEGT. The CDR3 runs 14 residues. Trimming cost V 3 bases and J 5 bases, with 10 bases left between them.